A selection of T cell receptor beta chains follows, all from one sample in a study of blood T cell repertoires in COVID-19. Profiled with immunoSEQ multiplex PCR; TCRdb holds only in-frame clones, not every one. The data hold 200,000 or so clones, with roughly 89% observed a single time. The sample taken for sequencing was PBMCs or T cells enriched from blood (not recorded which). These receptors were obtained from a woman aged 40 to 55 with acute COVID-19. The CDR3 runs from the conserved cysteine through the conserved F or W. A D gene is named only where the DNA matches it firmly. Expanded clones get a size class; other rows say once, few or many, or leave the size out.

v_gene: TRBV11-2; abundance: NA; d_gene: TRBD1; len: 13; j_gene: TRBJ1-2; CDR3nt: TGTGCCAGCAGAGACAGGGATATCTATGGCTACACCTTC; CDR3aa: CASRDRDIYGYTF
v_gene: TRBV2; abundance: NA; d_gene: TRBD1; len: 14; j_gene: TRBJ2-5; CDR3nt: TGTGCCAGCAGTTCGCCCAGGGGGCAGGAGACCCAGTACTTC; CDR3aa: CASSSPRGQETQYF
v_gene: TRBV7-9; abundance: NA; d_gene: NA; len: 13; j_gene: TRBJ2-7; CDR3nt: TGTGCCAGCAGCTTAGGACTGTCTTACGAGCAGTACTTC; CDR3aa: CASSLGLSYEQYF
v_gene: TRBV3-1/TRBV3-2; abundance: NA; d_gene: NA; len: 14; j_gene: TRBJ2-1; CDR3nt: TGTGCCAGCAGCCATACGACAGCTTACAATGAGCAGTTCTTC; CDR3aa: CASSHTTAYNEQFF
v_gene: TRBV7-6; abundance: NA; d_gene: TRBD1; len: 20; j_gene: TRBJ2-7; CDR3nt: TGTGCCAGCAGCCCCGCACCGTGGGGACAGGGCAACCCTCTCTCCTACGAGCAGTACTTC; CDR3aa: CASSPAPWGQGNPLSYEQYF
v_gene: TRBV10-3; abundance: NA; d_gene: NA; len: 12; j_gene: TRBJ1-1; CDR3nt: TGTGCCATCAGTGACTGGAACACTGAAGCTTTCTTT; CDR3aa: CAISDWNTEAFF
v_gene: TRBV15; abundance: once; d_gene: NA; len: 13; j_gene: TRBJ2-5; CDR3nt: TGTGCCACCAGCAGAACAGTAAAAGAGACCCAGTACTTC; CDR3aa: CATSRTVKETQYF
v_gene: TRBV7-2; abundance: NA; d_gene: NA; len: 15; j_gene: TRBJ1-2; CDR3nt: TGTGCCAGCAGCCCAGCCCCCGACAGGCTCTATGGCTACACCTTC; CDR3aa: CASSPAPDRLYGYTF
v_gene: TRBV5-5; abundance: NA; d_gene: NA; len: 17; j_gene: TRBJ1-3; CDR3nt: TGTGCCAGCAGCTTGACCCCGGGTCGCCTGAATGGAAACACCATATATTTT; CDR3aa: CASSLTPGRLNGNTIYF
v_gene: TRBV7-7; abundance: NA; d_gene: NA; len: 13; j_gene: TRBJ1-1; CDR3nt: TGTGCCAGCAGCTCGTCAGGGGCCACTGAAGCTTTCTTT; CDR3aa: CASSSSGATEAFF
v_gene: TRBV5-4; abundance: NA; d_gene: NA; len: 15; j_gene: TRBJ1-2; CDR3nt: TGTGCCAGCAGCACTGGGGCGGACAGCCACTATGGCTACACCTTC; CDR3aa: CASSTGADSHYGYTF